Described below is a single TCR beta chain sequence and its context. Its antigen is undetermined. Donors were nominally healthy when sampled, though unrecorded immune exposures were likely. The sample comes from a study of cytomegalovirus exposure and HLA in healthy donors. Primers for the PCR totalled 60 Vbeta and 13 Jbeta. Only in-frame clones appear in the TCRdb table, and some are missing; sequencing was by immunoSEQ multiplex PCR. The sample spans 150,000 to 200,000 clones; the ten largest clones claim 0.79%. Study results and limitations: High specificity and sensitivity for cytomegalovirus status were reported for the classifier. No immune exposure information besides CMV serostatus was available.

V dropped 4 bases and J dropped 4; count of bases not matched to a gene: 7. Germline V gives CDR1 LNHDA, CDR2 SQIVND (reference sequence). CDR3 size: 15 residues. The sequenced material came from PBMCs. The clonotype was recovered from a woman in her late teens or twenties in good health and CMV-seropositive. The gene calls are TRBV19 and TRBJ2-7, with 10 nucleotides matching TRBD1. Written as DNA, the CDR3 is TGTGCCAGTAGTAATAAAGGACAGGGGGTTTACGAGCAGTACTTC. It is translated as CASSNKGQGVYEQYF.